Presented here are 7 T cell receptor beta chains from one specimen sequenced in a study of T cell responses to AZD1222 COVID-19 vaccine. Method: immunoSEQ multiplex PCR; TCRdb's copy keeps in-frame clones and lacks some. The table has 120,000 to 150,000 clones, approximately 90% seen once. Specimen: peripheral blood, collected 28 days after the second AZD1222 dose. These receptors were obtained from an adult who received the AZD1222 COVID-19 vaccine.

This clone has just a few counts. The chain joins TRBV6-6 to TRBJ1-4; D ambiguous. The germline V gene has CDR1 MNHNY and CDR2 SVGAGI (reference sequence). This CDR3 comprises 13 residues. Between the trimmed V and J ends, which lost 5 bases and 8 bases, there was a span of 12 bases. CDR3 in DNA: TGTGCCAGCAGTCGTATGGCATCGGAAAAACTGTTTTTT. Translated: CASSRMASEKLFF.

V usage is TRBV10-2 and J usage is TRBJ2-1; D could derive from TRBD1 or TRBD2 (5 bases each). The CDR3 has 14 amino acids. V shed 2 bases and J shed 6 bases, with 11 bases lying between them. Germline CDR1 is WSHSY and CDR2 is SAAADI. CDR3 residues: CASSEVWDLNEQFF. CDR3 bases: TGCGCCAGCAGTGAGGTTTGGGACCTCAATGAGCAGTTCTTC.

The V and J genes are TRBV27 and TRBJ1-1; D might be TRBD1 (6 bases). Trimming cost V 0 bases and J 0 bases, with 11 bases left between them. The CDR3 is 16 residues long. The germline CDR1 and CDR2 sequences are MNHEY and SMNVEV (reference sequence). The DNA of the CDR3 is TGTGCCAGCAGTTTATCGAACAGGGTTATGAACACTGAAGCTTTCTTT. This gives the protein CASSLSNRVMNTEAFF.

The genes are TRBV7-2 and TRBJ2-1, with 8 bases lining up with TRBD2. Germline V CDR1 and CDR2: SGHTA, FQGNSA. This CDR3 is built from 15 residues. Losses at the gene ends were 5 bases for V and 2 bases for J; bases not matched to a gene: 5. This chain's CDR3 is CASSPGLGPYNEQFF. The CDR3 DNA sequence: TGTGCCAGCAGCCCGGGACTAGGTCCCTACAATGAGCAGTTCTTC.

V is TRBV6-5 and J is TRBJ1-1; no firm D call. The CDR3 runs 14 residues. V gave up 8 bases and J gave up 3 bases, with 16 bases separating them. Germline V CDR1 and CDR2: MNHEY, SVGAGI. The DNA of the CDR3 is TGTGCCAGCGCCGTACCTGGACGGCACACTGAAGCTTTCTTT. Protein: CASAVPGRHTEAFF.

CDR3 DNA: TGCGCCAGCAGCCAAGAAAGAGCGGGGGCCCTTGGCTACACCTTC. Translated: CASSQERAGALGYTF. The chain carries TRBV4-3 and TRBJ1-2, with D possibly being TRBD1 (6 bases). The CDR3 contains 15 residues. With 0 bases removed from V and 7 bases from J, the gap between germline ends came to 15 bases. The germline CDR1 and CDR2 sequences are LGHNA and YSLEER.

The rearrangement links TRBV10-3 to TRBJ2-2; 9 bases align to TRBD1. The CDR3 is 17 residues long. Germline V CDR1 and CDR2: ENHRY, SYGVKD. J was trimmed by 1 base and V by 7 bases; bases with no gene match: 10. CDR3 in amino acids: CAITDRDRVMNTGELFF. In DNA, the CDR3 is TGTGCCATCACCGACCGGGACAGGGTAATGAACACCGGGGAGCTGTTTTTT.